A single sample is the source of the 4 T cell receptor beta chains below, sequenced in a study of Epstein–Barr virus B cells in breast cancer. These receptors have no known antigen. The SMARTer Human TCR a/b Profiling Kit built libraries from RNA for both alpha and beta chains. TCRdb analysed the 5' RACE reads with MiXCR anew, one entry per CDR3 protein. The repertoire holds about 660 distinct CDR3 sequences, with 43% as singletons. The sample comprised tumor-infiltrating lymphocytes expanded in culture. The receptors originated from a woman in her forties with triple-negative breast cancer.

CDR3 nucleotides: TGTGCCAGTAGTATGGGGACAGCGAGCAATCAGCCCCAGCATTTT. This codes for CASSMGTASNQPQHF. V usage is TRBV19 and J usage is TRBJ1-5; 7 nucleotides match TRBD1. Trimming took 3 bases from V and 1 from J; bases not matched to a gene: 3. This CDR3 has 15 amino acids. The germline V gene has CDR1 LNHDA and CDR2 SQIVND (reference sequence). Full variable domain (remainder filled in from reference TRBV19 and TRBJ1-5): DGGITQSPKYLFRKEGQNVTLSCEQNLNHDAMYWYRQDPGQGLRLIYYSQIVNDFQKGDIAEGYSVSREKKESFPLTVTSAQKNPTAFYLCASSMGTASNQPQHFGDGTRLSIL.

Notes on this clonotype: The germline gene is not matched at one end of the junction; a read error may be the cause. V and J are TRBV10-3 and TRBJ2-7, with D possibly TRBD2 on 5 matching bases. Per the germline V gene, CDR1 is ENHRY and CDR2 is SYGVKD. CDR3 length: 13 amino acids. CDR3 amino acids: CAISEAGVYGQYF. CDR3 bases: TGTGCCATCAGTGAGGCCGGGGTTTACGGGCAGTACTTC.

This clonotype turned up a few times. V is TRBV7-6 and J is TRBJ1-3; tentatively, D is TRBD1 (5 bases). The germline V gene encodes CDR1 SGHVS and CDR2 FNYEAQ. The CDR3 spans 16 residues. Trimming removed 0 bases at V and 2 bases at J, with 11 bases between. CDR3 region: CASSLAPDIAGNTIYF. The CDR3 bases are TGTGCCAGCAGCTTAGCGCCGGACATAGCTGGAAACACCATATATTTT.

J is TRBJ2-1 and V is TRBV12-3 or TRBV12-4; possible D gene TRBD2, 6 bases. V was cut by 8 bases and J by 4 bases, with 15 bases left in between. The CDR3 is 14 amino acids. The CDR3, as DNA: TGTGCCAGCGGGTACGGGACTCAGTACAATGAGCAGTTCTTC. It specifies CASGYGTQYNEQFF.